The clone carrying this TCR beta chain has a handful of counts. Its antigen is still unknown. The record originates from a study of blood T cells in healthy people across ages. About the study: Per two T cells, about one barcoded beta molecule was captured through template switching. The study's findings and limits: The unsorted PBMCs prevented any conclusive comparison of naive versus antigen-experienced cells.

Germline CDR1 and CDR2: SQVTM and ANQGSEA. Losses at the gene ends were 3 bases for V and 9 bases for J; bases not matched to a gene: 7. The CDR3 contains 13 residues. PCR was performed a second time for 7 to 11 cycles using a sample-barcoded 5' primer and a J-beta primer mix. The template-switch adaptor was a 5' adaptor with 12 random nucleotides. It tagged each cDNA molecule. TCRdb reprocessed the 5' RACE reads via MiXCR and lists one record per CDR3 protein. The sample yields roughly 800,000 distinct CDR3 sequences, 55% to 70% seen once. Material: blood. The receptor was derived from a young man in good health. This chain connects TRBV29-1 to TRBJ2-7, with 11 nucleotides matching TRBD2. This chain's CDR3 is CSVDTSGSGVQYF. In nucleotides, the CDR3 is TGCAGCGTTGATACTAGCGGGAGTGGTGTGCAGTACTTC.